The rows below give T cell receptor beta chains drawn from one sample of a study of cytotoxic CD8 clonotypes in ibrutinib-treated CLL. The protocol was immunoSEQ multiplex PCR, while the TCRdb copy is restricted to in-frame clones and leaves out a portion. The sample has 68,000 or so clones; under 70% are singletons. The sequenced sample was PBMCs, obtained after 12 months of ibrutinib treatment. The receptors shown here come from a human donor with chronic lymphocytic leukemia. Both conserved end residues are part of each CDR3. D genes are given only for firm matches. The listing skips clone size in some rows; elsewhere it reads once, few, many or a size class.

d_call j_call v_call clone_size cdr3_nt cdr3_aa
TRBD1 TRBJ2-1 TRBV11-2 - TGTGCCAGCAGCTTAGATCACGGGACAGGGAACAATGAGCAGTTCTTC CASSLDHGTGNNEQFF
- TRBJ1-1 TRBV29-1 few TGCACCGAATACAGGGACGGGAACACTGAAGCTTTCTTT CTEYRDGNTEAFF
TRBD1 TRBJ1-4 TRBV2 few TGTGCCAGCAGGAAGGGACAGTATAATGAAAAACTGTTTTTT CASRKGQYNEKLFF
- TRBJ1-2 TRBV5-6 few TGTGCCAGCAGCTTGGGGTATGGCTACACCTTC CASSLGYGYTF
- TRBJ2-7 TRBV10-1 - TGCGCCAGCAGTGAGTCGAGGGGGGACGGATCCTACGAGCAGTACTTC CASSESRGDGSYEQYF
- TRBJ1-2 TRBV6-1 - TGTGCCAGCAGTGAGAGGCTGGGGCTTCCCTATGGCTACACCTTC CASSERLGLPYGYTF
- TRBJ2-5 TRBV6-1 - TGTGCCACCCTCCAGGGGATTAGGGGAGAGACCCAGTACTTC CATLQGIRGETQYF
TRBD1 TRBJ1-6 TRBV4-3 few TGCGCCAGCAGCCGCGCGACAGGGCGGTATAATTCACCCCTCCACTTT CASSRATGRYNSPLHF
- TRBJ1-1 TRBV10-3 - TGTGCCATCACTCCCCGCCCGGCCGAGGGAACTGAAGCTTTCTTT CAITPRPAEGTEAFF
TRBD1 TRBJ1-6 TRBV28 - TGTGCCAGCAGTATGACAGGGAGATTTTCACCCCTCCACTTT CASSMTGRFSPLHF
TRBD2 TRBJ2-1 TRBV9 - TGTGCCAGCAGCCCGAGACTAGCGGGGAATGAGCAGTTCTTC CASSPRLAGNEQFF
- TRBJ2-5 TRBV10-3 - TGTGCCATCAGTGAGTCCGAACAGGGAGAGACCCAGTACTTC CAISESEQGETQYF
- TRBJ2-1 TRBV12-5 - TGTGCTAGTGGTTTGAGTGCGGGACACTCCTACAATGAGCAGTTCTTC CASGLSAGHSYNEQFF
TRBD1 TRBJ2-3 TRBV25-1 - TGTGCCAGCAGTGATCCCGGACAGGGGATCACAGATACGCAGTATTTT CASSDPGQGITDTQYF